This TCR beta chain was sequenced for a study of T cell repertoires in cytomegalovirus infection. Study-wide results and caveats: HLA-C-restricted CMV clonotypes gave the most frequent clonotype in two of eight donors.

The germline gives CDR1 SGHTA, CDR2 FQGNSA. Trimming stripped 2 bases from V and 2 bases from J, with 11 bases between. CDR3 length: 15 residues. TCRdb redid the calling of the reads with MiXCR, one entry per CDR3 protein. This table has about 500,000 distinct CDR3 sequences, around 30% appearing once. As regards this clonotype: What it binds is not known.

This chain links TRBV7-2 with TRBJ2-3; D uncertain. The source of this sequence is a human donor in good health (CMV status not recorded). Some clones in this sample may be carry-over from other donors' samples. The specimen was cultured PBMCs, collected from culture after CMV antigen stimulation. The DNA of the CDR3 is TGTGCCAGCAGCTTAATGGGATCGCACACAGATACGCAGTATTTT. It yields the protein CASSLMGSHTDTQYF.